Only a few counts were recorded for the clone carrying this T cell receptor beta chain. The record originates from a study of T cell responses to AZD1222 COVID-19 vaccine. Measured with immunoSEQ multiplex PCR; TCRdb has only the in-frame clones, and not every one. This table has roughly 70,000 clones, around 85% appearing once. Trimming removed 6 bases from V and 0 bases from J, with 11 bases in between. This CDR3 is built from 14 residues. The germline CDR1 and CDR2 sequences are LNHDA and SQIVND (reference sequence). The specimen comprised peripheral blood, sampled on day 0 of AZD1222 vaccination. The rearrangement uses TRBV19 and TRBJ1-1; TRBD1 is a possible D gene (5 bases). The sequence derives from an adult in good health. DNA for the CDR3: TGTGCCAGTAGGGAGGGACTGATGAACACTGAAGCTTTCTTT. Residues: CASREGLMNTEAFF.